The T cell receptor (beta chain) under discussion was sequenced for a study of patients and donors after allogeneic stem cell transplantation. TCRdb processed the RT-PCR reads anew with MiXCR; each CDR3 protein has one entry. The sample shows a few hundred thousand distinct CDR3 sequences, less than 50% of them seen only once. There are 15 residues in the CDR3. Trimming stripped 4 bases from V and 0 bases from J, with 10 bases between. This TCR was recovered from a human donor who was either an allogeneic HSCT recipient or a stem cell or donor lymphocyte infusion donor (not recorded which). It is not recorded whose cells these are; they may come from a transplant donor. What was sequenced was blood, either unsorted or a sorted T cell fraction (not recorded which). The chain employs TRBV12-3 or TRBV12-4 and TRBJ1-3, with D hard to call. For the CDR3, the DNA is TGTGCCAGCAGTTCTTACATGGACTCTGGAAACACCATATATTTT. Protein sequence: CASSSYMDSGNTIYF.